The TCR beta chain described here comes from a study of a mutant IDH1 vaccine in newly diagnosed glioma. Produced via immunoSEQ multiplex PCR; TCRdb's table is partial and in-frame only. The sample holds roughly 30,000 clones, around 84% seen once. With respect to this clone: Its antigen remains unidentified.

This CDR3 has 14 residues. The V gene lost 3 bases and the J gene lost 1 base, with 8 bases spanning the gap. The V gene's germline CDR1 is SGHRS and CDR2 YFSETQ. Time point given: week 35, safety follow-up. All doses held 300 ug of mutant IDH1 20-mer peptide, with topical imiquimod. The source material was PBMCs, sampled from a glioma patient whose treatment included an IDH1 peptide vaccine. This clonotype was obtained from a young man with glioma. This rearrangement joins TRBV5-1 to TRBJ2-1; D not resolved. The CDR3 DNA reads as TGCGCCAGCAGCTCCCATGCATCCTACAATGAGCAGTTCTTC. This gives the protein CASSSHASYNEQFF.